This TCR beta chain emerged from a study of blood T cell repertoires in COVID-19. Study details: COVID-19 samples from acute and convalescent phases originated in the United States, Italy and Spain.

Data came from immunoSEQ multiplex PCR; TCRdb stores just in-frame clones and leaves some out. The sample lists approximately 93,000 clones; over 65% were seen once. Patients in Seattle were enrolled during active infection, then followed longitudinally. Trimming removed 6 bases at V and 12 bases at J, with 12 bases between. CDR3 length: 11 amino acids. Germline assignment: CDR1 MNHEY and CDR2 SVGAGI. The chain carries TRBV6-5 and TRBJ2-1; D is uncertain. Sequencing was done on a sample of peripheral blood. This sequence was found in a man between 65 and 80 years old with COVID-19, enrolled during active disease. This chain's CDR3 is CASRESDAQFF. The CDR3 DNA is TGTGCCAGCAGGGAGTCAGATGCGCAGTTCTTC.